The T cell receptor (beta chain) described here comes from a study of molecular identifiers for immune sequencing clone quantification. Study-wide points: Clones above 20 RNA copies held over 98% of effector molecules, under 1% in naive cells.

Sequencing libraries of naive CD8 cells derived from approximately 20,000 to 1,000,000 sorted cells with 10%, 30% or 50% RNA. Researchers sorted naive CD8 T cells as cells that were CD8+CD4-CCR7+CD45RA+. Previously described methods and listed TCR primers were employed for the bulk TCR libraries. From the PCR reads, TCRdb called clonotypes with MiXCR, one entry per CDR3 protein. The sample holds approximately 680,000 distinct CDR3 sequences, around 25% seen once. This clonotype was picked up many times. What it recognizes is unknown. Germline CDR1 is PRHDT and CDR2 is FYEKMQ (reference sequence). With V trimmed by 4 bases and J by 4 bases, 5 bases remained unmatched. The CDR3 sequence is 15 residues long.

The rearrangement joins TRBV13 to TRBJ1-2; the match to TRBD1 covers 11 bases. The specimen was naive CD8+ T cells from blood, with Jurkat cell RNA spiked in. The subset denotes: FACS-sorted CD8+CD4-CCR7+CD45RA+ naive T cells. This sequence was found in a human donor in good health. Some libraries in this study had Jurkat cell RNA spiked in. The CDR3 region has the DNA TGTGCCAGCAGCTCATGGACAGGGGGCTCCTATGGCTACACCTTC. Its translation is CASSSWTGGSYGYTF.